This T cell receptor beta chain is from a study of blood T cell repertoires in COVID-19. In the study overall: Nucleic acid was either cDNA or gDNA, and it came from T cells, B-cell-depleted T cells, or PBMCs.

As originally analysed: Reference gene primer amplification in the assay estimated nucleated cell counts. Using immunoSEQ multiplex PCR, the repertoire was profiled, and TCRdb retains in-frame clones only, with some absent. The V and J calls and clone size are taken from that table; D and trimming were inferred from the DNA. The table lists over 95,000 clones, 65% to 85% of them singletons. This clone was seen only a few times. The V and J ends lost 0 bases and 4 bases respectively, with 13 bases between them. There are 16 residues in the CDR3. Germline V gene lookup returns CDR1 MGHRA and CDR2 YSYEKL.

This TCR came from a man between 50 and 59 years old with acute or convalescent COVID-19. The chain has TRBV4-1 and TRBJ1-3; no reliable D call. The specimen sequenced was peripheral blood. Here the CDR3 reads CASSQDWHGSGNTIYF. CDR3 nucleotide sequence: TGCGCCAGCAGCCAAGATTGGCATGGTAGCGGAAACACCATATATTTT.